This is a list of T cell receptor beta chains from one sample in a study of Ad26.COV2.S vaccination and SARS-CoV-2 variants. Profiled with immunoSEQ multiplex PCR; TCRdb holds only in-frame clones, not every one. The sample yields 300,000 to 350,000 clones, 85% seen once. The sequences come from peripheral blood, collected in a trial of Ad26.COV2.S vaccine versus placebo. All receptors derive from a person between 18 and 60 years old who received the Ad26.COV2.S COVID-19 vaccine or a placebo. Each CDR3 is given with its conserved first and last residue. A D gene is named only where the DNA matches it firmly. Where a row states a size, it is once, few, many or the class of an expanded clone; other rows omit it.

length	D	size	V	J	CDR3	DNA
15	TRBD1	.	TRBV4-1	TRBJ1-2	CASSPPQGAMSGYTF	TGCGCCAGCAGTCCGCCCCAGGGGGCGATGAGTGGCTACACCTTC
8	.	few	TRBV29-1	TRBJ2-7	CSDHEQYF	TGCAGCGACCACGAGCAGTACTTC
16	.	.	TRBV19	TRBJ1-4	CASSIDPGTVMKKLFF	TGTGCCAGTAGTATCGATCCAGGGACGGTAATGAAAAAACTGTTTTTT
12	.	.	TRBV2	TRBJ1-1	CASRRAQLEAFF	TGTGCCAGCAGAAGGGCCCAACTTGAAGCTTTCTTT
12	.	.	TRBV28	TRBJ2-3	CASSLPSDAQYF	TGTGCCAGCAGTTTGCCTAGCGATGCGCAGTATTTT
13	.	.	TRBV7-9	TRBJ2-5	CASRWLRDETQYF	TGTGCCAGCAGATGGTTGCGGGATGAGACCCAGTACTTC
12	.	.	TRBV29-1	TRBJ1-2	CSVEDTFQGYTF	TGCAGCGTTGAAGATACGTTTCAGGGCTACACCTTC
14	.	few	TRBV5-1	TRBJ1-1	CASSLDFLNTEAFF	TGCGCCAGCAGCTTGGACTTTTTGAACACTGAAGCTTTCTTT
12	.	.	TRBV10-3	TRBJ2-5	CAISESQETQYF	TGTGCCATCAGTGAGTCCCAAGAGACCCAGTACTTC
16	TRBD2	.	TRBV10-3	TRBJ2-5	CAIKARTSGGAETQYF	TGTGCCATCAAGGCGAGGACTAGCGGGGGGGCAGAGACCCAGTACTTC
12	TRBD1	.	TRBV19	TRBJ1-2	CAIKDRNYGYTF	TGTGCCATTAAGGACAGGAACTATGGCTACACCTTC
16	TRBD2	.	TRBV4-1	TRBJ2-2	CASTLGLAGVTGELFF	TGCGCCAGCACCTTAGGGCTAGCGGGGGTTACCGGGGAGCTGTTTTTT
16	TRBD2	.	TRBV5-4	TRBJ2-1	CASSLDWGLGTNEQFF	TGTGCCAGCAGCTTGGATTGGGGACTAGGTACGAATGAGCAGTTCTTC
15	.	.	TRBV7-2	TRBJ2-5	CASSANSGSQETQYF	TGTGCCAGCAGCGCAAACTCAGGGTCTCAAGAGACCCAGTACTTC
15	.	.	TRBV6-5	TRBJ1-1	CASSYSFHRDAEAFF	TGTGCCAGCAGTTACTCGTTTCACAGGGATGCTGAAGCTTTCTTT
16	.	.	TRBV15	TRBJ1-2	CATSRPFADRNYGYTF	TGTGCCACCAGCAGACCCTTCGCAGACAGGAACTATGGCTACACCTTC
16	.	.	TRBV25-1	TRBJ1-5	CASSEHTGPGHQPQHF	TGTGCCAGCAGTGAACATACAGGTCCGGGCCATCAGCCCCAGCATTTT
14	.	.	TRBV7-6	TRBJ1-4	CASRAGTTNEKLFF	TGTGCCAGCAGGGCAGGAACAACTAATGAAAAACTGTTTTTT
13	.	.	TRBV7-2	TRBJ2-1	CASSPPTINEQFF	TGTGCCAGCAGCCCCCCGACCATTAATGAGCAGTTCTTC